The 17 T cell receptor beta chains below come from one sample, sequenced in a study of T-cell memory formation after mild COVID-19. TCRdb used MiXCR to reprocess the 5' RACE reads, holding one entry per CDR3 protein. This repertoire shows 140,000 or so distinct CDR3 sequences, 13% to 15% found once; its top ten account for about 26%. Sample: PBMCs or a T cell subset sorted from them (not recorded which). These receptor sequences come from an adult woman who had mild COVID-19 (a few samples of this study predate the infection). Cell type and time point are not known.

The rearrangement links TRBV5-6 to TRBJ1-1; tentatively, D is TRBD1 (5 bases). Germline V gene lookup returns CDR1 SGHDT and CDR2 YYEEEE. The CDR3 contains 13 residues. Trimming pared 0 bases from V and 10 bases from J, leaving 13 bases between. In DNA form, the CDR3 reads TGTGCCAGCAGCTTGGTGGAGGGGACGGGAGCTTTCTTT. Translated, it gives CASSLVEGTGAFF.

This clonotype was recorded a few times. This chain connects TRBV12-3 or TRBV12-4 to TRBJ2-7; unclear D gene. The germline V and J ends were trimmed by 6 bases and 2 bases, with 14 bases remaining between them. The CDR3 has 14 residues. The CDR3 is CASSNEPATYEQYF. The CDR3 nucleotides read TGTGCCAGCAGCAACGAGCCGGCCACCTACGAGCAGTACTTC.

A few counts support this clonotype. This chain joins TRBV29-1 and TRBJ1-1; the match to TRBD1 covers 9 bases. V was clipped by 5 bases and J by 6 bases; unmatched bases: 7. The CDR3 runs to 13 residues. Per germline, CDR1 SQVTM and CDR2 ANQGSEA. The CDR3 loop reads CSVPTGGYPEAFF. The DNA of the CDR3 is TGCAGCGTTCCAACAGGGGGCTATCCTGAAGCTTTCTTT.

Only a few counts were recorded for this clonotype. J is TRBJ2-5 and V is TRBV27, with no clear D. Germline CDR1 and CDR2: MNHEY and SMNVEV (reference sequence). The CDR3 loop spans 14 amino acids. Trimming left V 4 bases short and J 0 bases short, with 9 bases between. The CDR3 sequence is CASSSPMDQETQYF. CDR3 bases: TGTGCCAGCAGTTCCCCGATGGACCAAGAGACCCAGTACTTC.

The chain employs TRBV7-2 and TRBJ1-4; 8 bases are a match to TRBD1. Germline CDR1 and CDR2: SGHTA and FQGNSA. The trim removed 2 bases at V and 5 bases at J, leaving 1 base unmatched. This CDR3 is built from 14 residues. The CDR3 coding sequence is TGTGCCAGCAGCTTAACAGGGGGGAATGAAAAACTGTTTTTT. Translation: CASSLTGGNEKLFF. The whole variable domain, filled in from reference TRBV7-2 and TRBJ1-4, reads GAGVSQSPSNKVTEKGKDVELRCDPISGHTALYWYRQSLGQGLEFLIYFQGNSAPDKSGLPSDRFSAERTGGSVSTLTIQRTQQEDSAVYLCASSLTGGNEKLFFGSGTQLSVL.

This clonotype was seen ten or more times. CDR3 coding DNA: TGTGCCAGCAGGTTAGGGGCTAGCGGGAGGGGTGAGCAGTTCTTC. Translation gives CASRLGASGRGEQFF. J is TRBJ2-1 and V is TRBV9, with 12 positions matching TRBD2. V shed 5 bases, J shed 9 bases, and the junction held 9 bases outside the gene matches. From germline, CDR1 is SGDLS and CDR2 YYNGEE. The CDR3 is 15 amino acids.

The rearrangement uses TRBV6-4 and TRBJ2-1; 7 bases fit TRBD1. CDR1 is MRHNA and CDR2 is SNTAGT in the germline V gene. The CDR3 is 14 residues long. With 2 bases clipped from V and 6 bases from J, the junction kept 4 bases outside the gene matches. In DNA form, the CDR3 reads TGTGCCAGCAGTGACGGGGCAGGGGGCAATGAGCAGTTCTTC. This translates into CASSDGAGGNEQFF.

This clonotype has more than one count but fewer than ten. The rearrangement joins TRBV6-5 to TRBJ1-5, with D unresolved. Germline V gives CDR1 MNHEY, CDR2 SVGAGI. Trimming took off 6 bases at V and 4 bases at J, with 16 bases between the two ends. The CDR3 extends over 15 amino acids. CDR3 loop: CASRSGVGWNQPQHF. The CDR3 DNA reads TGTGCCAGCAGATCCGGGGTGGGGTGGAATCAGCCCCAGCATTTT.

The rearrangement links TRBV20-1 to TRBJ2-1, with 7 bases lining up with TRBD1. The CDR3 runs to 19 residues. The junction had 20 bases not matched to a gene; V was cut back by 6 bases and J by 0 bases. Germline V lookup: CDR1 DFQATT, CDR2 SNEGSKA (reference sequence). CDR3 nucleotides: TGCAGTGCCGCCCGCTCCGGGACAGAATTTTACGCCTCCTACAATGAGCAGTTCTTC. This codes for CSAARSGTEFYASYNEQFF.

This chain uses TRBV4-3 with TRBJ2-7; TRBD1 aligns across 7 bases. CDR1 LGHNA and CDR2 YSLEER come from the germline V gene. The V and J ends lost 0 bases and 3 bases, in that order; junction bases with no gene match: 5. The CDR3 is made up of 15 amino acids. This chain's CDR3 is CASSQDGQAYYEQYF. CDR3 DNA sequence: TGCGCCAGCAGCCAAGACGGACAGGCCTACTACGAGCAGTACTTC.

This clonotype was observed a few times. The chain links TRBV5-1 to TRBJ1-1, with D hard to call. The CDR3 has 14 residues. Germline V gene sequence: CDR1 SGHRS, CDR2 YFSETQ. Trimming shortened V by 2 bases and J by 1 base, and 9 bases separated the two germline ends. The CDR3: CASSLSGSNTEAFF. The CDR3, as DNA: TGCGCCAGCAGCTTATCCGGTTCGAACACTGAAGCTTTCTTT. Using reference TRBV5-1 and TRBJ1-1 for the parts outside the CDR3, the full variable domain is KAGVTQTPRYLIKTRGQQVTLSCSPISGHRSVSWYQQTPGQGLQFLFEYFSETQRNKGNFPGRFSGRQFSNSRSEMNVSTLELGDSALYLCASSLSGSNTEAFFGQGTRLTVV.

This clonotype was found a few times. CDR3: CASSLVGGGRGTDTQYF. DNA of the CDR3: TGTGCCAGCAGCTTAGTGGGGGGCGGGAGAGGCACAGATACGCAGTATTTT. The V gene is TRBV7-8, the J gene TRBJ2-3, with a weak D call TRBD2 (7 bases). The V and J ends lost 1 base and 1 base respectively, with 15 bases between them. Per the germline V gene, CDR1 is SGHVS and CDR2 is FQNEAQ. The CDR3 sequence is 17 residues long.

The rearrangement uses TRBV7-9 and TRBJ1-5; 10 bases map to TRBD1. The CDR3 totals 16 residues. The V gene end was trimmed by 5 bases and the J gene end by 5 bases; junction bases not matched to a gene: 9. CDR1 SEHNR and CDR2 FQNEAQ come from the germline V gene (reference sequence). The CDR3 bases are TGTGCCAGCAGCCCTTGGACAGGGGGAGAGGATCAGCCCCAGCATTTT. This gives the protein CASSPWTGGEDQPQHF.

Only a few counts were recorded for this clonotype. The chain has TRBV7-2 and TRBJ2-3, with 11 bases lining up with TRBD2. CDR3 length: 18 amino acids. Germline V gene lookup returns CDR1 SGHTA and CDR2 FQGNSA. V trimming: 5 bases; J trimming: 8 bases; junction bases outside the gene matches: 18. CDR3 nucleotides: TGTGCCAGCAGCGCAACACTGCTAGCGGGGGGCCTCCCGGGTACGCAGTATTTT. It yields the protein CASSATLLAGGLPGTQYF.

The V and J genes are TRBV20-1 and TRBJ1-1, with unresolved D. V was trimmed by 6 bases and J by 1 base, leaving 18 bases between them. Germline V gene data show CDR1 as DFQATT and CDR2 as SNEGSKA (reference sequence). The CDR3 sequence is 15 residues long. The CDR3: CSASPDWEANTEAFF. CDR3 DNA: TGCAGTGCATCACCCGATTGGGAGGCGAACACTGAAGCTTTCTTT.

This clonotype was seen only a few times. The V gene is TRBV6-2 or TRBV6-3, the J gene TRBJ2-7; a weak D match, TRBD2 (5 bases). Trimming took off 0 bases at V and 2 bases at J, with 20 bases between the two ends. Germline values: CDR1 MNHEY, CDR2 SVGEGT. The CDR3 extends over 18 amino acids. In DNA, the CDR3 is TGTGCCAGCAGTTACTCGATTCCTTGGCAAGGAGGAACCTACGAGCAGTACTTC. It codes for CASSYSIPWQGGTYEQYF.

The chain couples TRBV5-6 to TRBJ1-1; D is possibly TRBD1 (6 bases). Looked up from germline, CDR1 is SGHDT and CDR2 is YYEEEE. This CDR3 comprises 16 residues. With 0 bases removed from V and 1 base from J, the gap between germline ends came to 13 bases. CDR3 in DNA: TGTGCCAGCAGCTTGGCAGGGGCGGGGAGGAACACTGAAGCTTTCTTT. It is translated as CASSLAGAGRNTEAFF.